This T cell receptor (beta chain) was sequenced for a study of blood T cells in healthy people across ages. Study details: About one barcoded beta molecule per two T cells was the capture yield of template switching.

Findings and limits, study-wide: Because sorting was not performed, PBMCs prevented conclusive naive versus antigen-experienced comparison. Changes seen in expanded clonotypes were possibly confounded by donor CMV status left unknown. Age advanced and TCR beta diversity per million T cells fell, roughly linearly.

In regard to this clonotype: Its specificity is unknown.

CDR3 length equals 16 residues. Germline V gene sequence: CDR1 MNHEY, CDR2 SMNVEV (reference sequence). J was trimmed by 3 bases and V by 4 bases; bases with no gene match: 10. Next came a second PCR, run for about 7 to 12 cycles, which used a sample-barcoded 5' primer along with a J-beta primer mix. MiXCR, run by TCRdb on the 5' RACE reads, gives a single entry per CDR3 protein. The repertoire holds around 1.7 million distinct CDR3 sequences, with 28% as singletons. This clonotype was sampled from a woman in her 30s in good health. Sequenced: blood. The chain has TRBV27 and TRBJ1-1; 8 bases fit TRBD1. The CDR3 region is CASSSGRRGRDTEAFF. CDR3 in DNA: TGTGCCAGCAGTTCGGGCCGCAGGGGGCGGGACACTGAAGCTTTCTTT.